This TCR beta chain was obtained from a study of cytomegalovirus exposure and HLA in healthy donors. Study in general: From some 190 million T cells, an earlier analysis saw approximately 110 million unique TCR beta sequences.

CDR1 and CDR2 (germline): MGHRA, YSYEKL. The CDR3 extends over 16 amino acids. The PCR had 60 Vbeta and 13 Jbeta primers. Repertoires were generated with immunoSEQ multiplex PCR, while TCRdb's copy carries only in-frame clones and drops some. There are some 190,000 clones in the sample; 87% occur only once, and 1% to 1.4% lies in the top ten. In regard to this clone: Germline and junction disagree at one end, which may indicate a read error.

The sequencing sample was made of PBMCs. The sequence came from a boy aged 2 to 9 in good health and CMV-seronegative. J is TRBJ1-4 and V is TRBV4-1; 10 bases are a match to TRBD1. The CDR3 DNA reads as TGCGCCAGCAGCCAAGATCCGGGCGGACAGGGGGGGGTTAGGCTTTTT. Translation: CASSQDPGGQGGVRLF.